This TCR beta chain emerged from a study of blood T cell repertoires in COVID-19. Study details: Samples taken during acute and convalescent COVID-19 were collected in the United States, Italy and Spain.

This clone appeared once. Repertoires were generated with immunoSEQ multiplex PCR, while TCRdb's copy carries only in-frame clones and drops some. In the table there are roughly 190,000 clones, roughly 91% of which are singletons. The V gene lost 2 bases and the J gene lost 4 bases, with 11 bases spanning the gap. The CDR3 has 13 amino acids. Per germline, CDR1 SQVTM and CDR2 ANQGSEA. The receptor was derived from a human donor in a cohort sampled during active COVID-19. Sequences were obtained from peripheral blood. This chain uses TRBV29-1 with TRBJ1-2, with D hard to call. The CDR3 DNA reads TGCAGCGTTGAAACCGGGGAACGCTATGGCTACACCTTC. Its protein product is CSVETGERYGYTF.